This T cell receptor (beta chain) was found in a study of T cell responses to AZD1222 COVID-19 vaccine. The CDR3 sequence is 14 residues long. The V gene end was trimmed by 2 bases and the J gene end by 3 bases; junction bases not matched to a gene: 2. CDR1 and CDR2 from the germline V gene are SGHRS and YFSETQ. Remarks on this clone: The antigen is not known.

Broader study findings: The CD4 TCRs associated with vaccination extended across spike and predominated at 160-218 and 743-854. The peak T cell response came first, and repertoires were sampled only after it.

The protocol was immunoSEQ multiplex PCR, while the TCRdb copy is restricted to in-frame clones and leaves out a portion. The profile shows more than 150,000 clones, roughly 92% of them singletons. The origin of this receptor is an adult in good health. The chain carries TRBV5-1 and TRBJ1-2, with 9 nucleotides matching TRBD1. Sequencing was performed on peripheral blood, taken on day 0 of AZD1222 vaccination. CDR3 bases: TGCGCCAGCAGCTTATGGACAGGGGACTATGGCTACACCTTC. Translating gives CASSLWTGDYGYTF.